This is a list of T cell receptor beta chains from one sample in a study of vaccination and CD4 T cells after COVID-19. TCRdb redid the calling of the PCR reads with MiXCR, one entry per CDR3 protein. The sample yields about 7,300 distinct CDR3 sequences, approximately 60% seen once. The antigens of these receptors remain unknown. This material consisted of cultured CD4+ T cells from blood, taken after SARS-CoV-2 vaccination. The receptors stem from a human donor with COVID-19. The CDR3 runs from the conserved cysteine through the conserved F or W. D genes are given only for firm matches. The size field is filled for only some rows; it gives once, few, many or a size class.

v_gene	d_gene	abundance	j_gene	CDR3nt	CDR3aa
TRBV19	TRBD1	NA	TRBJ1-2	TGTGCCAGTAGTATCCAAACCGGGACAGGGGGCTATGGCTACACCTTC	CASSIQTGTGGYGYTF
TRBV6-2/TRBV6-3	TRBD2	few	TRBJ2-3	TGTGCCAGCACTCAGGGACTCCAGCGGGGGAGCACAGATACGCAGTATTTT	CASTQGLQRGSTDTQYF
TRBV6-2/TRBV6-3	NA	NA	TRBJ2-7	TGTGCCAGCAGACACGGGACTGGAAGCTCCTACGAGCAGTACTTC	CASRHGTGSSYEQYF
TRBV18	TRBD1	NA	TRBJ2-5	TGTGCCAGCTCAGCGGGACAGGGGCCAGAGACCCAGTACTTC	CASSAGQGPETQYF
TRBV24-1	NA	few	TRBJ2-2	TGTGCCTCCCGACGCAGTGGCGACACCGGGGAGCTGTTTTTT	CASRRSGDTGELFF
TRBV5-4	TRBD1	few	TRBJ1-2	TGTGCCAGCAGGGTTAGGACAGGCCTAGATGGCTACACCTTC	CASRVRTGLDGYTF
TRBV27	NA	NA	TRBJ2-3	TGTGCCAGCAGTCCGTCGGGTCTGGTGGGGGGCTACACAGATACGCAGTATTTT	CASSPSGLVGGYTDTQYF
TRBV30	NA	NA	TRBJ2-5	TGTGCCTGGAGCCAGAGCAATCAAGAGACCCAGTACTTC	CAWSQSNQETQYF
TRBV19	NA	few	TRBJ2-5	TGTGCCAGTAGACAGGACCAAGAGACCCAGTACTTC	CASRQDQETQYF
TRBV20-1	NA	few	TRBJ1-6	TGCAGTGCTCCCCCGGGTGGGGCCTATAATTCACCCCTCCACTTT	CSAPPGGAYNSPLHF
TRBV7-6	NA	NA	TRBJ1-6	TGTGCCAGCAGCTCCTCAGTCCGGCCTAATTCACCCCTCCACTTT	CASSSSVRPNSPLHF
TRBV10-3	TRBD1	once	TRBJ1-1	TGTGCCGTCCAGGGGGCGGGGAGCACTGAAGCTTTCTTT	CAVQGAGSTEAFF
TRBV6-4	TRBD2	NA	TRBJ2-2	TGTGCCAGCAGTGACTCTTGGCGGGGGGCGAACACCGGGGAGCTGTTTTTT	CASSDSWRGANTGELFF
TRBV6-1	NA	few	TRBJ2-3	TGTGCCAGTGAACCCATTAGAGCAGATACGCAGTATTTT	CASEPIRADTQYF
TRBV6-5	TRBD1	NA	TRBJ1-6	TGTGCCAGCAGTTACGGGGACAGGGGGCCTCTCTCACCCCTCCACTTT	CASSYGDRGPLSPLHF
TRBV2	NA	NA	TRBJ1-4	TGTGCCAGCAGTGAGGGCGGGGAAAAACTGTTTTTT	CASSEGGEKLFF
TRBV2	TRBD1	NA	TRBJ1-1	TGTGCCAGCAGTCCTCGACAGGGCGACACTGAAGCTTTCTTT	CASSPRQGDTEAFF
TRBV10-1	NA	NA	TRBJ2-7	TGCGCCAGCAGTCCTTCCTACGAGCAGTACTTC	CASSPSYEQYF
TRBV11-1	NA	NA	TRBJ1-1	TGTGCCAGCAGCTTAGATTTTGCCGCGACAGAAGCTTTCTTT	CASSLDFAATEAFF
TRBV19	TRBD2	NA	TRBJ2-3	TGTGCCAGTAGGTTAACTAGCGGGGGTTACACAGATACGCAGTATTTT	CASRLTSGGYTDTQYF
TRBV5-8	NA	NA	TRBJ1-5	TGTGCCAGCAGCTATGGTCAGCCCCAGCATTTT	CASSYGQPQHF
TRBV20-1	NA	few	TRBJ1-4	TGCAGTGCTTGGACAGTTAATGAAAAACTGTTTTTT	CSAWTVNEKLFF
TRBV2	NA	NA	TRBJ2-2	TGTGCCAGCAGGACCGGGACCCTTAACACCGGGGAGCTGTTTTTT	CASRTGTLNTGELFF
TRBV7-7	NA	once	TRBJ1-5	TGTGCTAGCAGCTTATCGGTGGGGCAGCCCCAGCATTTT	CASSLSVGQPQHF
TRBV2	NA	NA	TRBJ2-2	TGTGCCAGCAGGGCGACTAAAACCGGGGAGCTGTTTTTT	CASRATKTGELFF
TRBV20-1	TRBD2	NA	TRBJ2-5	TGCAGTGCTAGGGTAGCGGGGGTTCGGGAGACCCAGTACTTC	CSARVAGVRETQYF
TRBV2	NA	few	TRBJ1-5	TGTGCCAGCAATTGGTATAGCAATCAGCCCCAGCATTTT	CASNWYSNQPQHF
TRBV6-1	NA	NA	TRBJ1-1	TGTGCCAGCAGTGAAACCAGGAAGAACACTGAAGCTTTCTTT	CASSETRKNTEAFF
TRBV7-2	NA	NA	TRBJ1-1	TGTGCCAGCAGCTTGTCGGTCGGAGGGGGGGATATAATTGGAGCTTTCTTT	CASSLSVGGGDIIGAFF
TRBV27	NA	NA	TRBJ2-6	TGTGCCAGCAGCCGGGGCGCTGGGGCCAACGTCCTGACTTTC	CASSRGAGANVLTF